The 14 T cell receptor beta chains presented below share a single source sample, sequenced in a study of blood T cell repertoires in COVID-19. The data were produced by immunoSEQ multiplex PCR, yet TCRdb's version contains in-frame clones alone and is incomplete. Altogether some 220,000 clones are present, approximately 84% being singletons, with the ten largest covering 3.5% to 4.5%. Sequencing input: peripheral blood. The receptors shown here come from a man between 50 and 59 years old with acute or convalescent COVID-19.

J is TRBJ1-1 and V is TRBV11-2, with 10 bases aligning to TRBD1. The germline V gene encodes CDR1 SGHAT and CDR2 FQNNGV. There are 15 residues in the CDR3. Trimming took 4 bases from V and 10 from J; bases not matched to a gene: 12. The CDR3 reads CASSSLTDRGRGAFF. The DNA for the CDR3 is TGTGCCAGCAGCTCTCTTACCGACAGGGGGCGCGGAGCTTTCTTT. The variable domain in full, completed from reference TRBV11-2 and TRBJ1-1, reads EAGVAQSPRYKIIEKRQSVAFWCNPISGHATLYWYQQILGQGPKLLIQFQNNGVVDDSQLPKDRFSAERLKGVDSTLKIQPAKLEDSAVYLCASSSLTDRGRGAFFGQGTRLTVV.

The table lists this clone with a few counts. CDR3 sequence: CAISGEAGYGYTF. CDR3 DNA: TGTGCCATCAGTGGTGAGGCGGGCTATGGCTACACCTTC. The chain has TRBV10-3 and TRBJ1-2; D call uncertain. The V gene lost 4 bases and the J gene lost 4 bases, with 10 bases spanning the gap. This CDR3 contains 13 residues. Germline V CDR1 and CDR2: ENHRY, SYGVKD.

The chain links TRBV18 to TRBJ2-1; 12 nucleotides align to TRBD2. Germline V lookup: CDR1 KGHSH, CDR2 LQKENI. Trimming cost V 2 bases and J 10 bases; bases outside gene matches: 9. The CDR3 runs to 16 residues. This CDR3 reads CASSPRGLAGGGEQFF. In DNA, the CDR3 is TGTGCCAGCTCACCAAGGGGACTAGCGGGCGGAGGCGAGCAGTTCTTC.

V gene TRBV4-1 combines with J gene TRBJ2-3, with 8 nucleotides matching TRBD2. Germline loops: CDR1 MGHRA, CDR2 YSYEKL. The CDR3 length is 15 residues. The junction had 6 bases not matched to a gene; V was cut back by 4 bases and J by 3 bases. The CDR3 DNA follows: TGCGCCAGCAGCCCCGGGAGGGGCGGAACAGATACGCAGTATTTT. This gives the protein CASSPGRGGTDTQYF.

This chain uses TRBV30 with TRBJ1-2; D is ambiguous. This CDR3 is 13 amino acids long. Trimming pared 7 bases from V and 6 bases from J, leaving 18 bases between. Germline assignment: CDR1 GTSNPN and CDR2 SVGIG (reference sequence). For the CDR3, the DNA is TGTGCCTCCCCTCGACTGCCGGAGGATGGCTACACCTTC. Amino acids: CASPRLPEDGYTF.

This clone was seen only once. The chain employs TRBV6-5 and TRBJ2-1; D is perhaps TRBD2 (5 bases). This CDR3 has 13 amino acids. The germline V gene has CDR1 MNHEY and CDR2 SVGAGI. Deletions cut 10 bases from V and 4 bases from J, with 14 bases between. DNA for the CDR3: TGTGCCACTCGATCCCGGGGTTACAATGAGCAGTTCTTC. Translating it yields CATRSRGYNEQFF.

The V call is TRBV7-6, the J call TRBJ1-2; the D is unclear. Trimming removed 5 bases at V and 5 bases at J, with 9 bases between. The CDR3 contains 12 residues. From germline, CDR1 is SGHVS and CDR2 FNYEAQ. CDR3 amino acids: CASSRTGYGYTF. The CDR3 bases are TGTGCCAGCAGCCGGACGGGGTATGGCTACACCTTC.

The V and J genes are TRBV28 and TRBJ1-6; D is possibly TRBD1 (5 bases). V gave up 8 bases and J gave up 1 base, with 9 bases separating them. Germline V gene sequence: CDR1 MDHEN, CDR2 SYDVKM. The CDR3 length is 14 residues. CDR3 region: CASGPGSYNSPLHF. The CDR3 DNA sequence: TGTGCCAGCGGGCCAGGGTCCTATAATTCACCCCTCCACTTT.

The V gene is TRBV27, the J gene TRBJ2-4; TRBD1 matches at 8 bases. With 6 bases clipped from V and 3 bases from J, the junction kept 1 base outside the gene matches. This CDR3 is 13 amino acids long. Germline loops: CDR1 MNHEY, CDR2 SMNVEV (reference sequence). The CDR3 sequence is CASSGTGKNIQYF. The DNA of the CDR3 is TGTGCCAGCAGCGGGACAGGCAAAAACATTCAGTACTTC.

J is TRBJ1-1 and V is TRBV18, with D unclear. Germline loops: CDR1 KGHSH, CDR2 LQKENI. The CDR3 covers 11 residues. Trimming pared 3 bases from V and 5 bases from J, leaving 4 bases between. The CDR3 nucleotides read TGTGCCAGCTCACCGGCTACTGAAGCTTTCTTT. Amino acids: CASSPATEAFF.

The chain employs TRBV5-1 and TRBJ1-1; 11 bases line up with TRBD1. In germline, CDR1 is SGHRS, CDR2 YFSETQ. V was pared by 0 bases and J by 6 bases, with 7 bases of the junction left unmatched. This CDR3 has 16 residues. CDR3 DNA sequence: TGCGCCAGCAGCTTGGGGACAGGGGGCTGGAAAGCTGAAGCTTTCTTT. This sequence encodes CASSLGTGGWKAEAFF.

The chain recombines TRBV10-3 with TRBJ2-3, with 9 bases fitting TRBD1. CDR1 is ENHRY and CDR2 is SYGVKD in the germline V gene. The CDR3 has 15 residues. V dropped 11 bases and J dropped 7; count of bases not matched to a gene: 16. The CDR3 spells CAATSGTGFYNTQYF. In nucleotides, the CDR3 is TGTGCCGCTACTTCCGGGACAGGGTTTTACAATACGCAGTATTTT.

The J gene is TRBJ2-5, the V gene TRBV5-6, with 8 bases aligning to TRBD1. The trim removed 4 bases at V and 7 bases at J, leaving 6 bases unmatched. CDR3 length: 13 amino acids. Germline V gene data show CDR1 as SGHDT and CDR2 as YYEEEE. Written as DNA, the CDR3 is TGTGCCAGCAGCCAGGGGGCGTTAGGGACCCAGTACTTC. It is translated as CASSQGALGTQYF.

The chain is built from TRBV28 and TRBJ2-4; TRBD2 matches 7 bases. This CDR3 spans 15 amino acids. The junction had 8 bases not matched to a gene; V was cut back by 3 bases and J by 6 bases. Germline CDR1 and CDR2: MDHEN and SYDVKM. This CDR3 reads CASSLQGGTGNIQYF. CDR3 bases: TGTGCCAGCAGTTTGCAGGGAGGGACGGGAAACATTCAGTACTTC.